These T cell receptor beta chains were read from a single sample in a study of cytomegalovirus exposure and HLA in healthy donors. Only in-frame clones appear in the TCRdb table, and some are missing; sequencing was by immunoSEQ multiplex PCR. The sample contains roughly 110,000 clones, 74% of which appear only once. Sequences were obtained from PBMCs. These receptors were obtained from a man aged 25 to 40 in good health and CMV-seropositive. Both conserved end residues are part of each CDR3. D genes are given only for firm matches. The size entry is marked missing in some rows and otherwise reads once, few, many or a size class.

cdr3_aa: CASSGDRGDAFF
cdr3_nt: TGCGCCAGCAGTGGAGACAGGGGGGATGCTTTCTTT
clone_size: .
d_call: TRBD1
j_call: TRBJ1-1
v_call: TRBV10-1

cdr3_aa: CASSLVLGGETQYF
cdr3_nt: TGTGCCAGCAGCTTAGTCCTCGGGGGGGAGACCCAGTACTTC
clone_size: .
d_call: TRBD2
j_call: TRBJ2-5
v_call: TRBV7-9

cdr3_aa: CASSFWTGANEQFF
cdr3_nt: TGTGCCAGCAGCTTCTGGACAGGGGCCAATGAGCAGTTCTTC
clone_size: .
d_call: TRBD1
j_call: TRBJ2-1
v_call: TRBV7-8

cdr3_aa: CASTLGLAGGNSYEQYF
cdr3_nt: TGTGCCAGCACCCTCGGACTAGCGGGGGGCAACTCCTACGAGCAGTACTTC
clone_size: .
d_call: TRBD2
j_call: TRBJ2-7
v_call: TRBV10-3

cdr3_aa: CASTADRLFSPLHF
cdr3_nt: TGTGCCAGCACCGCGGACAGGCTGTTTTCACCCCTCCACTTT
clone_size: .
d_call: TRBD1
j_call: TRBJ1-6
v_call: TRBV2

cdr3_aa: CASSLEGLSNQPQHF
cdr3_nt: TGCGCCAGCAGCTTGGAAGGACTCAGCAATCAGCCCCAGCATTTT
clone_size: .
d_call: .
j_call: TRBJ1-5
v_call: TRBV5-1

cdr3_aa: CASSLWGQDNYGYTF
cdr3_nt: TGTGCCAGCAGCTTGTGGGGACAGGATAACTATGGCTACACCTTC
clone_size: .
d_call: TRBD1
j_call: TRBJ1-2
v_call: TRBV5-5

cdr3_aa: CASTPGGAGTYEQYF
cdr3_nt: TGTGCCAGCACCCCTGGGGGAGCGGGGACCTACGAGCAGTACTTC
clone_size: .
d_call: TRBD2
j_call: TRBJ2-7
v_call: TRBV28

cdr3_aa: CASSSLHGLDQPQHF
cdr3_nt: TGTGCCAGCAGCAGCCTTCACGGACTCGATCAGCCCCAGCATTTT
clone_size: .
d_call: .
j_call: TRBJ1-5
v_call: TRBV7-2

cdr3_aa: CASSEDSPSGNTIYF
cdr3_nt: TGTGCCAGCAGTGAGGACAGCCCCTCTGGAAACACCATATATTTT
clone_size: .
d_call: .
j_call: TRBJ1-3
v_call: TRBV2

cdr3_aa: CAIGEGSFLSPLHF
cdr3_nt: TGTGCCATCGGGGAGGGTTCGTTTCTATCACCCCTCCACTTT
clone_size: .
d_call: .
j_call: TRBJ1-6
v_call: TRBV10-3

cdr3_aa: CASSPASSTDTQYF
cdr3_nt: TGCGCCAGCAGCCCCGCTAGTTCTACAGATACGCAGTATTTT
clone_size: .
d_call: .
j_call: TRBJ2-3
v_call: TRBV5-1

cdr3_aa: CAWSWGGDGGYTF
cdr3_nt: TGTGCCTGGAGTTGGGGAGGCGATGGGGGCTACACCTTC
clone_size: .
d_call: .
j_call: TRBJ1-2
v_call: TRBV30

cdr3_aa: CSSSLVGALPYGYTF
cdr3_nt: TGTTCCAGCAGCTTAGTGGGGGCCTTACCCTATGGCTACACCTTC
clone_size: .
d_call: .
j_call: TRBJ1-2
v_call: TRBV7-9

cdr3_aa: CASRTGADTQYF
cdr3_nt: TGCGCCAGCAGGACGGGAGCAGATACGCAGTATTTT
clone_size: .
d_call: .
j_call: TRBJ2-3
v_call: TRBV10-2

cdr3_aa: CASSLQTDRGILSNQPQHF
cdr3_nt: TGCGCCAGCAGCCTACAAACGGACAGGGGAATACTTAGCAATCAGCCCCAGCATTTT
clone_size: .
d_call: TRBD1
j_call: TRBJ1-5
v_call: TRBV4-1

cdr3_aa: CASSRGHTDEKLFF
cdr3_nt: TGTGCCAGCAGTCGAGGACATACCGATGAAAAACTGTTTTTT
clone_size: .
d_call: .
j_call: TRBJ1-4
v_call: TRBV27

cdr3_aa: CASTLRDRANNEQFF
cdr3_nt: TGTGCCAGTACCCTAAGGGACAGGGCCAACAATGAGCAGTTCTTC
clone_size: .
d_call: TRBD1
j_call: TRBJ2-1
v_call: TRBV19

cdr3_aa: CATGGINYGYTF
cdr3_nt: TGTGCCACAGGGGGTATTAACTATGGCTACACCTTC
clone_size: .
d_call: TRBD1
j_call: TRBJ1-2
v_call: TRBV28

cdr3_aa: CASSLQRGTEAFF
cdr3_nt: TGTGCCAGCAGCTTACAACGAGGGACTGAAGCTTTCTTT
clone_size: .
d_call: .
j_call: TRBJ1-1
v_call: TRBV5-4

cdr3_aa: CAWAGDGYTF
cdr3_nt: TGTGCCTGGGCGGGGGATGGCTACACCTTC
clone_size: once
d_call: .
j_call: TRBJ1-2
v_call: TRBV30

cdr3_aa: CASSYSRQGQETQYF
cdr3_nt: TGTGCCAGCAGTTACTCGAGACAGGGACAAGAGACCCAGTACTTC
clone_size: few
d_call: TRBD1
j_call: TRBJ2-5
v_call: TRBV6-6

cdr3_aa: CASSYDGRGQPQHF
cdr3_nt: TGTGCCAGCAGTTACGACGGGCGGGGACAGCCCCAGCATTTT
clone_size: .
d_call: .
j_call: TRBJ1-5
v_call: TRBV6-5

cdr3_aa: CASSVAAGAISGYTF
cdr3_nt: TGTGCCAGCAGCGTAGCCGCGGGGGCAATAAGTGGCTACACCTTC
clone_size: .
d_call: .
j_call: TRBJ1-2
v_call: TRBV9

cdr3_aa: CASSPRTALTEAFF
cdr3_nt: TGTGCCAGTAGTCCCCGGACAGCTTTAACTGAAGCTTTCTTT
clone_size: .
d_call: .
j_call: TRBJ1-1
v_call: TRBV19

cdr3_aa: CASSRDRYYEQYF
cdr3_nt: TGTGCCAGTAGTAGGGACAGATACTACGAGCAGTACTTC
clone_size: .
d_call: TRBD1
j_call: TRBJ2-7
v_call: TRBV19

cdr3_aa: CASSYSEVYGYTF
cdr3_nt: TGTGCCAGCAGTTACTCTGAGGTCTATGGCTACACCTTC
clone_size: .
d_call: .
j_call: TRBJ1-2
v_call: TRBV6-5

cdr3_aa: CASSFTSGGGTDTQYF
cdr3_nt: TGTGCCAGCAGCTTTACCTCGGGGGGCGGCACAGATACGCAGTATTTT
clone_size: .
d_call: .
j_call: TRBJ2-3
v_call: TRBV7-2

cdr3_aa: CASRQGTYEQYF
cdr3_nt: TGTGCCAGCCGACAGGGAACCTACGAGCAGTACTTC
clone_size: .
d_call: TRBD1
j_call: TRBJ2-7
v_call: TRBV6-5

cdr3_aa: CASSRWTGGTGELFF
cdr3_nt: TGTGCCAGCAGCCGTTGGACAGGGGGGACCGGGGAGCTGTTTTTT
clone_size: .
d_call: TRBD1
j_call: TRBJ2-2
v_call: TRBV28

cdr3_aa: CASSVGQAGDEQYF
cdr3_nt: TGTGCCAGCAGCGTAGGACAGGCTGGTGACGAGCAGTACTTC
clone_size: .
d_call: .
j_call: TRBJ2-7
v_call: TRBV9

cdr3_aa: CASSLSGTGGARIQYF
cdr3_nt: TGTGCCAGCAGTTTATCGGGGACAGGGGGGGCTCGGATCCAGTACTTC
clone_size: .
d_call: TRBD1
j_call: TRBJ2-5
v_call: TRBV27

cdr3_aa: CASSPVMSRMAYNEQFF
cdr3_nt: TGCGCCAGCAGCCCGGTTATGTCCCGAATGGCCTACAATGAGCAGTTCTTC
clone_size: .
d_call: .
j_call: TRBJ2-1
v_call: TRBV5-1

cdr3_aa: CSVVGQTTTRNTEAFF
cdr3_nt: TGCAGCGTTGTGGGACAAACTACCACCCGGAACACTGAAGCTTTCTTT
clone_size: few
d_call: .
j_call: TRBJ1-1
v_call: TRBV29-1

cdr3_aa: CASSVPGAQETQYF
cdr3_nt: TGTGCCAGCAGTGTTCCAGGGGCTCAAGAGACCCAGTACTTC
clone_size: once
d_call: .
j_call: TRBJ2-5
v_call: TRBV6-5

cdr3_aa: CASSEEAGFTEAFF
cdr3_nt: TGCGCCAGCAGCGAAGAGGCAGGGTTTACTGAAGCTTTCTTT
clone_size: .
d_call: .
j_call: TRBJ1-1
v_call: TRBV5-1

cdr3_aa: CASSAFSTGTGYDEQFF
cdr3_nt: TGTGCCAGCAGTGCCTTCAGTACCGGGACAGGGTACGATGAGCAGTTCTTC
clone_size: .
d_call: TRBD1
j_call: TRBJ2-1
v_call: TRBV25-1

cdr3_aa: CASSPIAGGIDTQYF
cdr3_nt: TGTGCCAGCAGCCCGATAGCGGGGGGGATAGATACGCAGTATTTT
clone_size: .
d_call: TRBD2
j_call: TRBJ2-3
v_call: TRBV6-5

cdr3_aa: CASSTQTGNFGTEAFF
cdr3_nt: TGTGCCAGCTCAACTCAGACCGGGAATTTTGGAACTGAAGCTTTCTTT
clone_size: .
d_call: .
j_call: TRBJ1-1
v_call: TRBV18

cdr3_aa: CASSPEIREKLFF
cdr3_nt: TGTGCCAGCTCACCAGAAATTCGGGAAAAACTGTTTTTT
clone_size: once
d_call: .
j_call: TRBJ1-4
v_call: TRBV18

cdr3_aa: CASSFSRGQRDTQYF
cdr3_nt: TGTGCCAGCAGTTTCAGCAGGGGGCAGAGAGATACGCAGTATTTT
clone_size: few
d_call: TRBD1
j_call: TRBJ2-3
v_call: TRBV28

cdr3_aa: CASSSGGTAQETQYF
cdr3_nt: TGTGCCAGCAGTTCAGGGGGGACAGCCCAAGAGACCCAGTACTTC
clone_size: .
d_call: .
j_call: TRBJ2-5
v_call: TRBV9

cdr3_aa: CASSVLDSGSNSPLHF
cdr3_nt: TGTGCCAGCAGTGTCTTAGACAGTGGAAGTAATTCACCCCTCCACTTT
clone_size: few
d_call: .
j_call: TRBJ1-6
v_call: TRBV6-1

cdr3_aa: CASSRDSSNTEAFF
cdr3_nt: TGTGCCAGCAGCCGGGACAGTTCGAACACTGAAGCTTTCTTT
clone_size: .
d_call: TRBD1
j_call: TRBJ1-1
v_call: TRBV2

cdr3_aa: CASSLYGTGGQETQYF
cdr3_nt: TGTGCCAGCAGTTTATACGGGACAGGCGGACAAGAGACCCAGTACTTC
clone_size: .
d_call: TRBD1
j_call: TRBJ2-5
v_call: TRBV28

cdr3_aa: CSVEFGTGKTQYF
cdr3_nt: TGCAGCGTTGAGTTCGGGACAGGGAAGACCCAGTACTTC
clone_size: .
d_call: TRBD1
j_call: TRBJ2-5
v_call: TRBV29-1

cdr3_aa: CASTGTGGETQYF
cdr3_nt: TGTGCCAGCACCGGGACAGGGGGAGAGACCCAGTACTTC
clone_size: .
d_call: TRBD1
j_call: TRBJ2-5
v_call: TRBV2

cdr3_aa: CASSSRRGYDTEAFF
cdr3_nt: TGTGCCAGCAGTTCCCGGCGGGGTTATGACACTGAAGCTTTCTTT
clone_size: .
d_call: .
j_call: TRBJ1-1
v_call: TRBV28